This T cell receptor (beta chain) was captured by sequencing in a study of blood T cell repertoires in COVID-19. Looking at the study overall: Sites in the United States, Italy and Spain provided acute and convalescent COVID-19 samples. Sample material is recorded as cDNA or gDNA derived from T cells, B-cell-depleted T cells, or PBMCs.

Germline values: CDR1 MNHEY, CDR2 SMNVEV (reference sequence). This CDR3 region has 12 residues. V lost 5 bases and J lost 2, with 3 bases in between. In the original processing: Reference gene primers were amplified, and this amplification served to estimate nucleated cell counts. Sequencing was performed with immunoSEQ multiplex PCR; in TCRdb, only in-frame clones are kept and a portion is missing. V, J and clone size reflect that table, while D and trimming were determined from the DNA. Of about 210,000 clones listed, about 89% are singletons. Sequencing was done on a sample of peripheral blood. The source of this sequence is a woman in her thirties or forties with acute or convalescent COVID-19. This sequence joins TRBV27 and TRBJ2-2; D uncertain. For the CDR3, the DNA is TGTGCCAGCAGTCTCAACACCGGGGAGCTGTTTTTT. Translation: CASSLNTGELFF.